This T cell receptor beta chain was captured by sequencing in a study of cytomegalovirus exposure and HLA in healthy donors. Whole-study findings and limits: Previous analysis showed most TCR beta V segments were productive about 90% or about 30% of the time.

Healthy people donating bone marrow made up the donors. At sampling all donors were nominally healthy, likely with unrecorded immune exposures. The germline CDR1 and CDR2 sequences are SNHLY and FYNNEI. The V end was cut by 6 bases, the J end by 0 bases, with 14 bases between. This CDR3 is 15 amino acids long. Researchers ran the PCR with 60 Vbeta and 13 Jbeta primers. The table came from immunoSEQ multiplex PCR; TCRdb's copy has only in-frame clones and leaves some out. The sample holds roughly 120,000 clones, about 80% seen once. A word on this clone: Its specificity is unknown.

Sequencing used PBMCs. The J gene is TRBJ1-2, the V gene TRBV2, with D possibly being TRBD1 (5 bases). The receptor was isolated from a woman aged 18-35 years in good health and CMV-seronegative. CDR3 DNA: TGTGCCAGCAGGAGCGACAGTTACGCTAACTATGGCTACACCTTC. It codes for CASRSDSYANYGYTF.